Following are 2 T cell receptor beta chains from one sample sequenced in a study of T cell repertoires in cytomegalovirus infection. TCRdb itself ran the reads through MiXCR, one entry per CDR3 protein. Of about 360,000 distinct CDR3 sequences in the sample, about a sixth were seen once. Sequenced input: PBMCs. All receptors come from a human donor in good health (CMV status not recorded). Some clones in this sample may be carry-over from other donors' samples.

This clonotype was detected many times. V gene TRBV11-2 combines with J gene TRBJ1-2; 9 positions match TRBD1. CDR3 length: 12 amino acids. CDR1 and CDR2 (germline): SGHAT, FQNNGV. The V gene end was trimmed by 8 bases and the J gene end by 7 bases; junction bases not matched to a gene: 5. CDR3 DNA sequence: TGTGCCAGCCAGGGACAGGGCTTTGGCTACACCTTC. This encodes CASQGQGFGYTF.

There are many counts of this clonotype. V is TRBV25-1 and J is TRBJ2-7; perhaps TRBD2 as D (5 bases). The ends were cut back, 3 bases at V and 3 bases at J, with 12 bases in the middle. CDR1 is MGHDK, CDR2 SYGVNS, per germline. The CDR3 sequence is 14 residues long. CDR3 amino acids: CASSDRTAGYEQYF. As DNA, the CDR3 is TGTGCCAGCAGTGATCGGACGGCGGGCTACGAGCAGTACTTC.